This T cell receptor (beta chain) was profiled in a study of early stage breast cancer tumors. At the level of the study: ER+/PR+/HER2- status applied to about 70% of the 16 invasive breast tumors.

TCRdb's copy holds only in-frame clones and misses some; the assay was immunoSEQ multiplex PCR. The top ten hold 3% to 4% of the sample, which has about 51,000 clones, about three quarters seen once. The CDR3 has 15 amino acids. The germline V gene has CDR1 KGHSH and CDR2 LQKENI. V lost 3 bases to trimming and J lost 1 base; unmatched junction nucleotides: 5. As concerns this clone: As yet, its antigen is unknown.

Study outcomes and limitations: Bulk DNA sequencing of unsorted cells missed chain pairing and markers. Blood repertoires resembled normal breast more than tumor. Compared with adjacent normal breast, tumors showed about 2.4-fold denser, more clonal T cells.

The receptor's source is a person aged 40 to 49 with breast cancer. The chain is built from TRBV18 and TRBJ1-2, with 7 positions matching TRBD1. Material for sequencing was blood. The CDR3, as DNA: TGTGCCAGCTCACCGGGACAGCTAAATAACTATGGCTACACCTTC. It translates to CASSPGQLNNYGYTF.